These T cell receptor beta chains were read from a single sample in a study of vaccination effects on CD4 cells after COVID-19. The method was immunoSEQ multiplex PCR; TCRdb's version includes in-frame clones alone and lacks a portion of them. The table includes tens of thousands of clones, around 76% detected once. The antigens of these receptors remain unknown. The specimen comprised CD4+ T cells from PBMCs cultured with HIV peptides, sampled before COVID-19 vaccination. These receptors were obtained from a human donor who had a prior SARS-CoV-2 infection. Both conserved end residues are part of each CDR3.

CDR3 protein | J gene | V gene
CASSQDRGRAYEQYF | TRBJ2-7 | TRBV4-2
CASSLVWGALGEQYF | TRBJ2-7 | TRBV7-2
CASANRGPYEQYF | TRBJ2-7 | TRBV6-5
CAWSVPGQGVSGELFF | TRBJ2-2 | TRBV30
CASSQRQLQETQYF | TRBJ2-5 | TRBV7-9
CASSGLAGGPGEQFF | TRBJ2-1 | TRBV2
CASSSASPNTGELFF | TRBJ2-2 | TRBV7-9
CASSKNKRGPGFF | TRBJ2-1 | TRBV7-2
CASSFQGGSGSGEQFF | TRBJ2-1 | TRBV7-3
CASSRQVLMNTGELFF | TRBJ2-2 | TRBV9
CASPGRGQAGEADTQYF | TRBJ2-3 | TRBV5-4
CASSVGNHETDTQYF | TRBJ2-3 | TRBV9
CASRGGGQETQYF | TRBJ2-5 | TRBV5-1
CASSLGRTRVGSYNEQFF | TRBJ2-1 | TRBV5-6
CASSATSGGETQYF | TRBJ2-5 | TRBV5-4
CASSLVETQYF | TRBJ2-5 | TRBV7-9
CASSIAQYRRSEAFF | TRBJ1-1 | TRBV19
CASSLEGTMEETQYF | TRBJ2-5 | TRBV5-5
CSAGSTRGGIYEQYF | TRBJ2-7 | TRBV29-1
CASSLQTSGRRYEQYF | TRBJ2-7 | TRBV7-7
CAISENLRDGPQHF | TRBJ1-5 | TRBV10-3
CASGATGVQPQHF | TRBJ1-5 | TRBV12-5
CASSLLAGPTDTQYF | TRBJ2-3 | TRBV7-2
CAITRGEGRNTGELFF | TRBJ2-2 | TRBV10-3
CASSDPGRNYGYTF | TRBJ1-2 | TRBV2
CASSSSGQRLTYGYTF | TRBJ1-2 | TRBV7-2
CASSLAREPYNEQFF | TRBJ2-1 | TRBV7-7
CASSLEGGEQYF | TRBJ2-7 | TRBV5-1
CASSLDWGTEAFF | TRBJ1-1 | TRBV5-1
CASSPAGSENYGYTF | TRBJ1-2 | TRBV6-5
CASSQVFYANEQYF | TRBJ2-7 | TRBV3-1/TRBV3-2
CAWRVVGGSNEQFF | TRBJ2-1 | TRBV30
CASSVDSQGLQETQYF | TRBJ2-5 | TRBV2
CASSRAGGIGELFF | TRBJ2-2 | TRBV6-5
CAGLLRQPSYEQYF | TRBJ2-7 | TRBV28
CASSKAGDNEQFF | TRBJ2-1 | TRBV21-1
CASSERRSEQYF | TRBJ2-7 | TRBV2
CASRQGGLNTEAFF | TRBJ1-1 | TRBV19
CASSLVFGGRGNTGELFF | TRBJ2-2 | TRBV5-4
CATTRGSTDTQYF | TRBJ2-3 | TRBV27
CSASLAGGLDTQYF | TRBJ2-3 | TRBV20-1
CASSAQRIWTGDPGEQYF | TRBJ2-7 | TRBV3-1/TRBV3-2
CASSLGNSYEQYF | TRBJ2-7 | TRBV7-2
CASSSSGRSYNEQFF | TRBJ2-1 | TRBV5-1
CASSEQVSTEAFF | TRBJ1-1 | TRBV2
CASSFQIIYEQYF | TRBJ2-7 | TRBV11-2
CASSLETQYF | TRBJ2-5 | TRBV7-9
CASSEVITGELFF | TRBJ2-2 | TRBV2
CASSPSGTDYGYTF | TRBJ1-2 | TRBV18
CASSPINSQETQYF | TRBJ2-5 | TRBV18
CASSFLRDSYEQYF | TRBJ2-7 | TRBV11-3
CASSQEVGTSEFF | TRBJ2-1 | TRBV4-3
CASSTYSNQPQHF | TRBJ1-5 | TRBV5-5
CASNWDNTEAFF | TRBJ1-1 | TRBV6-5
CASSPGTGVTNEKLFF | TRBJ1-4 | TRBV7-9
CASSFPPRGENEQYF | TRBJ2-7 | TRBV7-2
CASSLRAGTRNTGELFF | TRBJ2-2 | TRBV4-2